This T cell receptor (beta chain) was documented in a study of T-cell memory formation after mild COVID-19. Libraries for TCRalpha and TCRbeta carried sample barcodes and unique molecular identifiers via 5'RACE. TCRdb processed the 5' RACE reads anew with MiXCR; each CDR3 protein has one entry. This sample carries roughly 130,000 distinct CDR3 sequences, roughly 6% of them seen once, and the ten largest clones take roughly 2.2%. Turning to this clonotype: Its target is not known.

V lost 4 bases and J lost 0, with 6 bases in between. Germline values: CDR1 SEHNR, CDR2 FQNEAQ (reference sequence). The CDR3 sequence is 13 residues long. Broader study findings: Most CD4+ clones that shrank were in CM and EM, while CD8+ ones turned up in EMRA. Memory sampled before infection contained some responding clones, suggesting cross-reactive memory joined. A balance of CD4 and CD8 characterized clones contracting day 15 to 85, whereas later expanders leaned CD4+.

The chain has TRBV7-9 and TRBJ1-1; D remains ambiguous. Specimen: PBMCs or a T cell subset sorted from them (not recorded which). This receptor was taken from an adult woman who had mild COVID-19 (a few samples of this study predate the infection). Cell type and time point are not known. CDR3 protein: CASSSVMNTEAFF. DNA for the CDR3: TGTGCCAGCAGCTCCGTGATGAACACTGAAGCTTTCTTT.